This T cell receptor beta chain was profiled in a study of blood T cell repertoires in COVID-19. CDR1 and CDR2 from the germline V gene are SEHNR and FQNEAQ (reference sequence). The CDR3 consists of 12 residues. The ends lost 2 bases at V and 7 bases at J; junction bases unmatched: 0. The method was immunoSEQ multiplex PCR; TCRdb's version includes in-frame clones alone and lacks a portion of them. Of some 360,000 clones in the sample, around nine tenths are singletons; the top ten hold just over 1%. Cohort placement rested on clinical history that participants reported themselves. A COVID-19 case was met by exposed participants within 2 weeks before study entry. This clone turned up a few times. The same CDR3 is also encoded by other DNA sequences in this sample.

V gene TRBV7-9 combines with J gene TRBJ1-2, with 8 bases that match TRBD1. Sequencing input: PBMCs or T cells enriched from blood (not recorded which). The source of this sequence is a woman aged 25 to 45 who had been exposed to COVID-19. Here the CDR3 reads CASSLTGGGYTF. DNA for the CDR3: TGTGCCAGCAGCTTAACAGGGGGTGGCTACACCTTC.